A single sample is the source of the 28 T cell receptor beta chains below, sequenced in a study of radiation and T cells in renal cell carcinoma. The treatment denotes: treatment-naive control, cytoreductive nephrectomy. Sequencing used immunoSEQ multiplex PCR; TCRdb keeps in-frame clones, though not all of them. The table has approximately 13,000 clones, 55% to 70% seen once. This material consisted of tumor tissue, taken from a patient whose treatment was nephrectomy without radiotherapy. The receptors derive from a man aged 50-59 years with renal cell carcinoma.

The gene calls are TRBV6-6 and TRBJ1-3; D is unclear. Germline CDR1 is MNHNY and CDR2 is SVGAGI (reference sequence). The CDR3 runs 16 residues. The germline V and J ends were trimmed by 2 bases and 2 bases, with 13 bases remaining between them. In DNA, the CDR3 is TGTGCCAGCAGTTACCAGACGGACCCAGCTGGAAACACCATATATTTT. Translating it yields CASSYQTDPAGNTIYF.

The chain couples TRBV19 to TRBJ1-1; TRBD1 might be the D (6 bases). Germline-derived CDR1 and CDR2 are LNHDA and SQIVND (reference sequence). CDR3 size: 14 residues. Trimming stripped 4 bases from V and 4 bases from J, with 13 bases between. This CDR3 is CASSRDRKITEAFF. The CDR3 nucleotides are TGTGCCAGTAGTAGAGACAGGAAGATCACTGAAGCTTTCTTT. The full variable domain, with the rest looked up from reference TRBV19 and TRBJ1-1, is DGGITQSPKYLFRKEGQNVTLSCEQNLNHDAMYWYRQDPGQGLRLIYYSQIVNDFQKGDIAEGYSVSREKKESFPLTVTSAQKNPTAFYLCASSRDRKITEAFFGQGTRLTVV.

The chain couples TRBV5-1 to TRBJ2-6; a weak D match, TRBD2 (6 bases). CDR3 size: 15 residues. Between the trimmed V and J ends, which lost 1 base and 4 bases, there was a span of 9 bases. CDR1 and CDR2 (germline): SGHRS, YFSETQ. CDR3 nucleotide sequence: TGCGCCAGCAGCTTGACTAGCTCCGGGGCCAACGTCCTGACTTTC. This codes for CASSLTSSGANVLTF.

This clone has a single count. This sequence joins TRBV5-1 and TRBJ2-1; 10 bases match TRBD2. The CDR3 runs to 15 residues. The junction had 6 bases not matched to a gene; V was cut back by 0 bases and J by 9 bases. CDR1 and CDR2 (germline): SGHRS, YFSETQ. The CDR3 reads CASSLAAGGRFEQFF. CDR3 in DNA: TGCGCCAGCAGCTTGGCAGCGGGGGGGCGCTTTGAGCAGTTCTTC.

The chain links TRBV5-1 to TRBJ2-1; D unresolved. This CDR3 contains 12 residues. V was pared by 5 bases and J by 8 bases, with 11 bases between. Germline CDR1 and CDR2: SGHRS and YFSETQ. In DNA, the CDR3 is TGCGCCAGCAGAACAAAGTTGGATGAGCAGTTCTTC. Its translation: CASRTKLDEQFF. Together with reference TRBV5-1 and TRBJ2-1, the CDR3 gives the full variable domain: KAGVTQTPRYLIKTRGQQVTLSCSPISGHRSVSWYQQTPGQGLQFLFEYFSETQRNKGNFPGRFSGRQFSNSRSEMNVSTLELGDSALYLCASRTKLDEQFFGPGTRLTVL.

This chain links TRBV2 with TRBJ2-3, with 12 bases lining up with TRBD1. This CDR3 is built from 18 residues. J lost 4 bases, V lost 4 bases, and 12 bases had no gene match. Germline V CDR1 and CDR2: SNHLY, FYNNEI. CDR3 residues: CASSVGDRGRDWADTQYF. CDR3 sequence (DNA): TGTGCCAGCAGTGTAGGGGACAGGGGGCGCGATTGGGCAGATACGCAGTATTTT.

This clone is medium-sized (0.01 to 0.1%). The gene calls are TRBV19 and TRBJ1-2; 8 nucleotides align to TRBD1. Germline V gene lookup returns CDR1 LNHDA and CDR2 SQIVND (reference sequence). Germline trimming cut 3 bases from V and 4 bases from J; bases unmatched to any gene: 7. This CDR3 spans 15 amino acids. CDR3 amino acids: CASSIDRGPTYGYTF. CDR3 coding DNA: TGTGCCAGTAGTATCGACAGGGGCCCCACCTATGGCTACACCTTC. Full variable domain (missing parts from reference TRBV19 and TRBJ1-2): DGGITQSPKYLFRKEGQNVTLSCEQNLNHDAMYWYRQDPGQGLRLIYYSQIVNDFQKGDIAEGYSVSREKKESFPLTVTSAQKNPTAFYLCASSIDRGPTYGYTFGSGTRLTVV.

The genes are TRBV6-5 and TRBJ1-1; D ambiguous. V gave up 4 bases and J gave up 4 bases, with 10 bases separating them. The CDR3 extends over 13 amino acids. Germline CDR1 MNHEY, CDR2 SVGAGI. The CDR3 nucleotides are TGTGCCAGCAGTTTAGCCCCGGGCACTGAAGCTTTCTTT. Translation gives CASSLAPGTEAFF.

This clone was seen a handful of times. The CDR3 DNA reads as TGTGCCAGCAGCTTAACCTTGCCGGACAGGACCCTTGAAGCTTTCTTT. The encoded protein is CASSLTLPDRTLEAFF. The V and J genes are TRBV7-9 and TRBJ1-1, with 7 bases fitting TRBD1. This CDR3 contains 16 residues. Germline assignment: CDR1 SEHNR and CDR2 FQNEAQ (reference sequence). After removal of 2 bases from V and 7 bases from J, the junction contained 13 bases not matched to a gene.

V usage is TRBV7-9 and J usage is TRBJ1-4; no clear D gene. The CDR3 has 14 amino acids. The V and J ends lost 1 base and 5 bases respectively, with 8 bases between them. The V gene's germline CDR1 is SEHNR and CDR2 FQNEAQ (reference sequence). The CDR3 here is CASSLDRRNEKLFF. The DNA of the CDR3 is TGTGCCAGCAGCTTAGATCGTCGGAATGAAAAACTGTTTTTT.

The chain uses TRBV4-1 and TRBJ1-2; the D is unclear. V was trimmed by 0 bases and J by 8 bases, leaving 10 bases between them. Germline V CDR1 and CDR2: MGHRA, YSYEKL. The CDR3 consists of 13 residues. Here the CDR3 reads CASSQDGNYGYTF. The CDR3 nucleotides are TGCGCCAGCAGCCAAGATGGGAATTACGGCTACACCTTC.

By frequency in the sample, this clone is medium-sized (0.01 to 0.1%). The rearrangement joins TRBV5-6 to TRBJ1-5; D remains ambiguous. Germline V gene lookup returns CDR1 SGHDT and CDR2 YYEEEE. The CDR3 extends over 15 amino acids. V shed 4 bases and J shed 4 bases, with 15 bases lying between them. The CDR3 reads CASSLDGRGNQPQHF. The CDR3 coding sequence is TGTGCCAGCAGCCTTGACGGACGGGGAAATCAGCCCCAGCATTTT.

The chain links TRBV10-3 to TRBJ2-5, with 9 bases that match TRBD2. The CDR3 contains 15 residues. Germline-derived CDR1 and CDR2 are ENHRY and SYGVKD. The trim removed 3 bases at V and 2 bases at J, leaving 4 bases unmatched. CDR3 residues: CAISEPTSGQETQYF. The DNA for the CDR3 is TGTGCCATCAGTGAACCGACTAGCGGACAAGAGACCCAGTACTTC.

This chain links TRBV6-1 with TRBJ2-7, with a possible D match to TRBD2 (6 bases). The CDR3 totals 14 residues. CDR1 MNHNS and CDR2 SASEGT come from the germline V gene. The V gene lost 8 bases and the J gene lost 3 bases, with 17 bases spanning the gap. The CDR3 sequence: CASQPGTGGYEQYF. The CDR3 nucleotides read TGTGCCAGCCAACCCGGGACCGGGGGCTACGAGCAGTACTTC.

The J gene is TRBJ2-2, the V gene TRBV19; no firm D call. V lost 5 bases to trimming and J lost 1 base, with 14 bases between them. CDR1 and CDR2 from the germline V gene are LNHDA and SQIVND (reference sequence). The CDR3 is 16 amino acids. This CDR3 is CASSRKVSKNTGELFF. Here the CDR3 DNA reads TGTGCCAGTAGTCGCAAGGTTTCCAAGAACACCGGGGAGCTGTTTTTT.

As DNA, the CDR3 is TGTGCCAGCAGCCAAGAGCGGTGGAACGAGCAGTACTTC. Amino acid sequence: CASSQERWNEQYF. The V gene is TRBV4-2, the J gene TRBJ2-7; D is ambiguous. The CDR3 is 13 amino acids. Germline V gives CDR1 LGHNA, CDR2 YNFKEQ. The V gene lost 0 bases and the J gene lost 5 bases, with 8 bases spanning the gap.

V gene TRBV25-1 combines with J gene TRBJ1-5; D gene unclear. The CDR3 spans 15 residues. Deletions cut 4 bases from V and 3 bases from J, with 13 bases between. Germline CDR1 reads MGHDK; CDR2 reads SYGVNS. CDR3 bases: TGTGCCAGCAGTGCTCCGGGTCCTGTCAATCAGCCCCAGCATTTT. This codes for CASSAPGPVNQPQHF.

This clone was seen only a few times. In DNA, the CDR3 is TGTGCCAGTAGTTCCTCTGGGACTGCGACTAATGAAAAACTGTTTTTT. Translated: CASSSSGTATNEKLFF. J is TRBJ1-4 and V is TRBV19, with a tentative D call TRBD1 (5 bases). The CDR3 extends over 16 amino acids. Trimming stripped 5 bases from V and 2 bases from J, with 15 bases between. Germline V gives CDR1 LNHDA, CDR2 SQIVND (reference sequence).

V and J are TRBV7-2 and TRBJ2-7; 9 bases map to TRBD2. The V gene end was trimmed by 3 bases and the J gene end by 3 bases; junction bases not matched to a gene: 3. The CDR3 totals 14 residues. Germline V gene lookup returns CDR1 SGHTA and CDR2 FQGNSA. In nucleotides, the CDR3 is TGTGCCAGCAGCTTGGTAGCGGGGGACTACGAGCAGTACTTC. This gives the protein CASSLVAGDYEQYF. Filled out from reference TRBV7-2 and TRBJ2-7, the complete variable domain reads GAGVSQSPSNKVTEKGKDVELRCDPISGHTALYWYRQSLGQGLEFLIYFQGNSAPDKSGLPSDRFSAERTGGSVSTLTIQRTQQEDSAVYLCASSLVAGDYEQYFGPGTRLTVT.

A word on this clone: Other nucleotide sequences in the sample specify the same CDR3. The DNA of the CDR3 is TGTGCCAGCAGCTTGGCCTACCCAGGGTACCCTTACGAGCAGTACTTC. The encoded protein is CASSLAYPGYPYEQYF. The J gene is TRBJ2-7, the V gene TRBV5-6, with D possibly being TRBD1 (5 bases). CDR3 length: 16 amino acids. The V end was cut by 0 bases, the J end by 4 bases, with 17 bases between. Germline CDR1 reads SGHDT; CDR2 reads YYEEEE.

Regarding this clone: At one boundary the junction diverges from the germline segment, which might be a read error. V and J are TRBV5-1 and TRBJ2-7, with 12 bases identical to TRBD2. This CDR3 spans 15 amino acids. CDR1 is SGHRS and CDR2 is YFSETQ in the germline V gene. CDR3 sequence reads: CASSLLAGGLYGQYF. For the CDR3, the DNA is TGCGCCAGCAGCTTACTAGCGGGGGGCCTTTACGGGCAGTACTTC. The full variable domain, rest sourced from reference TRBV5-1 and TRBJ2-7, is KAGVTQTPRYLIKTRGQQVTLSCSPISGHRSVSWYQQTPGQGLQFLFEYFSETQRNKGNFPGRFSGRQFSNSRSEMNVSTLELGDSALYLCASSLLAGGLYGQYFGPGTRLTVT.

This clone came up a few times. This chain links TRBV7-2 with TRBJ2-1; perhaps D is TRBD1 or TRBD2 (5 bases each). Germline CDR1 SGHTA, CDR2 FQGNSA. This CDR3 contains 16 residues. V lost 4 bases and J lost 4, with 17 bases in between. The CDR3 here is CASSSPGTAVYNEQFF. In DNA, the CDR3 is TGTGCCAGCAGCTCCCCCGGGACGGCCGTTTACAATGAGCAGTTCTTC.

The V call is TRBV12-5, the J call TRBJ2-7; D might be TRBD1 or TRBD2, each matching 5 bases. Trimming pared 0 bases from V and 2 bases from J, leaving 17 bases between. Germline values: CDR1 LGHNT, CDR2 FRNRAP. This CDR3 is built from 17 residues. The CDR3 protein is CASGLVILRDGAYEQYF. Here the CDR3 DNA reads TGTGCTAGTGGTTTGGTAATATTGAGGGACGGGGCCTACGAGCAGTACTTC.

The sample holds one count of this clone. An end of the junction differs from the germline gene, which may be a read error. The chain couples TRBV5-4 to TRBJ1-6, with D hard to call. CDR3 size: 15 residues. Germline CDR1 is SGHNT and CDR2 is YYREEE (reference sequence). This CDR3 reads CTSSLQSHDNSPLHF. DNA for the CDR3: TGTACCAGCAGCTTGCAATCACACGACAATTCACCCCTCCACTTT.

This clone was seen just once. The rearrangement joins TRBV4-2 to TRBJ2-3, with 14 bases aligning to TRBD2. CDR1 and CDR2 from the germline V gene are LGHNA and YNFKEQ. J lost 5 bases, V lost 4 bases, and 5 bases had no gene match. CDR3 length: 16 residues. The chain's CDR3 is CASSLTSGGAEDTQYF. DNA of the CDR3: TGTGCCAGCAGCCTGACTAGCGGGGGGGCTGAAGATACGCAGTATTTT.

This clone has only one observation. The rearrangement joins TRBV19 to TRBJ2-1, with D possibly TRBD2 on 6 matching bases. Germline V lookup: CDR1 LNHDA, CDR2 SQIVND (reference sequence). Deletions cut 10 bases from V and 7 bases from J, with 17 bases between. The CDR3 length is 13 residues. The CDR3 sequence is CATHSGLGNEQFF. CDR3 in DNA: TGTGCCACCCACTCGGGACTCGGTAATGAGCAGTTCTTC. Variable domain in full (rest from reference TRBV19 and TRBJ2-1): DGGITQSPKYLFRKEGQNVTLSCEQNLNHDAMYWYRQDPGQGLRLIYYSQIVNDFQKGDIAEGYSVSREKKESFPLTVTSAQKNPTAFYLCATHSGLGNEQFFGPGTRLTVL.

This clone was recorded a few times. The CDR3, as DNA: TGTGCCAGCAGTGAAGCGCTACTTATAAGTGGATCGGACACTGAAGCTTTCTTT. Its translation: CASSEALLISGSDTEAFF. The chain has TRBV2 and TRBJ1-1, with D uncertain. Germline lookup yields CDR1 SNHLY and CDR2 FYNNEI. V was trimmed by 0 bases and J by 3 bases, leaving 20 bases between them. CDR3 size: 18 residues. Looking up the rest from reference TRBV2 and TRBJ1-1 gives the full variable domain: EPEVTQTPSHQVTQMGQEVILRCVPISNHLYFYWYRQILGQKVEFLVSFYNNEISEKSEIFDDQFSVERPDGSNFTLKIRSTKLEDSAMYFCASSEALLISGSDTEAFFGQGTRLTVV.

The chain recombines TRBV4-2 with TRBJ1-3; D perhaps matches TRBD1 (5 bases). Per the germline V gene, CDR1 is LGHNA and CDR2 is YNFKEQ. Trimming left V 0 bases short and J 4 bases short, with 13 bases between. The CDR3 has 16 amino acids. The CDR3 spells CASSQDPTGGGNTIYF. CDR3 nucleotides: TGTGCCAGCAGCCAAGACCCCACAGGAGGAGGAAACACCATATATTTT.